This is a list of T cell receptor beta chains from one sample in a study of monozygotic twins with inflammatory bowel disease. TCRdb re-called the 5' RACE reads; every CDR3 protein appears as one record, without DNA. The repertoire shows about 130,000 distinct CDR3 sequences; the top ten hold 0.95% to 1.5%. Sequenced material: blood. These receptors all stem from a human donor with ulcerative colitis or Crohn's disease, or a healthy co-twin of an affected twin (not recorded which). CDR3s include the opening cysteine and the closing phenylalanine or tryptophan. Each record gives: J gene, V gene, CDR3 protein.

>TRBJ1-1|TRBV4-1
CASSPVRGDMNTEAFF
>TRBJ1-1|TRBV2
CASSVSRDRSLMNTEAFF
>TRBJ1-1|TRBV7-9
CSSSLGGDRAAFF
>TRBJ2-1|TRBV30
CASPGGRSYNEQFF
>TRBJ2-3|TRBV24-1
CATSDFANTDTQYF
>TRBJ1-1|TRBV7-9
CASSLAGARTEAFF
>TRBJ2-7|TRBV29-1
CSVEDRGSSYEQYF
>TRBJ2-1|TRBV5-1
CASSFAESYNEQFF
>TRBJ2-1|TRBV7-3
CASSLGLGTGMKFF
>TRBJ2-1|TRBV20-1
CSAEGVGAGVGGEQFF
>TRBJ2-6|TRBV10-3
CAISESLRRRDGASGANVLTF
>TRBJ2-2|TRBV5-6
CASKALLNTGELFF
>TRBJ1-5|TRBV5-6
CASSLGRGKPQHF
>TRBJ1-5|TRBV20-1
CSASYSIDSNQPQHF
>TRBJ1-1|TRBV30
CAWTQTDRGTEAFF
>TRBJ2-5|TRBV28
CASSFAAPRQETQYF
>TRBJ1-1|TRBV12-3/TRBV12-4
CASSFQQGNTEAFF
>TRBJ2-1|TRBV9
CASSVDRNNEQFF
>TRBJ2-2|TRBV6-5
CASSFKTATGELFF
>TRBJ2-4|TRBV20-1
CSAPGTELAKNIQYF
>TRBJ1-5|TRBV12-3/TRBV12-4
CASSPGQYQPQHF
>TRBJ2-7|TRBV6-5
CASSSPTGRSYEQYF
>TRBJ2-1|TRBV11-1
CASSPRPLVAGGPGEQFF
>TRBJ2-5|TRBV10-3
CAISVAGREETQYF
>TRBJ2-1|TRBV28
CASRSPLGIHNEQFF
>TRBJ2-7|TRBV20-1
CSARDRLAGGYEQYF
>TRBJ2-1|TRBV24-1
CATSDFRASGAPKFF
>TRBJ2-2|TRBV20-1
CSARDVSGRTGELFF
>TRBJ1-1|TRBV20-1
CSARRGGDTEAFF
>TRBJ1-1|TRBV30
CAWSYGGANTEAFF
>TRBJ2-5|TRBV7-8
CASSLALVGQEQETQYF